These T cell receptor beta chains were read from a single sample in a study of blood T cell repertoires in COVID-19. Sequencing used immunoSEQ multiplex PCR; TCRdb keeps in-frame clones, though not all of them. The repertoire holds about 43,000 clones, with roughly 87% as singletons. The specimen sequenced was peripheral blood. All receptors derive from a man aged 55-75 years with active COVID-19. Each CDR3 is given with its conserved first and last residue. D genes are given only for firm matches. Clone size is not always given. Where it is, it says once, few, many or a class for expanded clones.

V,J,D,size,CDR3,DNA
TRBV28,TRBJ2-3,-,-,CASSRSASTDTQYF,TGTGCCAGCAGTCGTAGCGCGAGCACAGATACGCAGTATTTT
TRBV2,TRBJ2-5,TRBD2,-,CASRGGLQETQYF,TGTGCCAGCCGGGGGGGGCTCCAAGAGACCCAGTACTTC
TRBV9,TRBJ1-3,-,-,CASTPSYSGNTIYF,TGTGCCAGCACCCCGTCTTACTCTGGAAACACCATATATTTT
TRBV6-6,TRBJ2-2,-,-,CASSGSGTGELFF,TGTGCCAGCAGTGGTAGCGGCACCGGGGAGCTGTTTTTT
TRBV11-2,TRBJ1-1,-,-,CASSMTVMNTEAFF,TGTGCCAGCAGCATGACAGTGATGAACACTGAAGCTTTCTTT
TRBV28,TRBJ2-1,-,-,CASRGSSYNEQFF,TGTGCCAGCAGAGGGAGCTCCTACAATGAGCAGTTCTTC
TRBV7-9,TRBJ2-7,-,-,CASSLGTGFYEQYF,TGTGCCAGCAGCTTAGGTACAGGGTTCTACGAGCAGTACTTC
TRBV10-3,TRBJ2-3,-,-,CAISDPGEATDTQYF,TGTGCCATCAGTGATCCGGGGGAGGCCACAGATACGCAGTATTTT
TRBV18,TRBJ1-5,-,-,CASSLEATAQPQHF,TGTGCCAGCTCCCTGGAGGCCACAGCACAGCCCCAGCATTTT
TRBV12-3/TRBV12-4,TRBJ2-2,-,-,CASTIDYTGELFF,TGTGCCAGCACCATTGACTACACCGGGGAGCTGTTTTTT
TRBV4-1,TRBJ1-5,-,-,CASSQEVQNNQPQHF,TGCGCCAGCAGCCAAGAAGTACAGAACAATCAGCCCCAGCATTTT
TRBV18,TRBJ2-7,TRBD1,-,CASSPRGQGSYEQYF,TGTGCCAGCTCACCACGGGGACAGGGGTCCTACGAGCAGTACTTC
TRBV28,TRBJ2-7,-,-,CASSRFDSAPNF,TGTGCCAGCAGTCGGTTTGATTCAGCGCCTAACTTC
TRBV5-1,TRBJ1-2,-,-,CASSFFEGNGYTF,TGCGCCAGCAGCTTCTTTGAGGGTAATGGCTACACCTTC
TRBV2,TRBJ1-1,TRBD1,-,CASSVPGGTGGPITEAFF,TGTGCCAGCAGTGTACCGGGGGGGACAGGGGGCCCCATCACTGAAGCTTTCTTT
TRBV11-2,TRBJ1-1,-,-,CASSLEGHTEAFF,TGTGCCAGCAGCTTAGAGGGGCACACTGAAGCTTTCTTT
TRBV11-2,TRBJ2-1,TRBD2,-,CASSGGLAGVNEQFF,TGTGCCAGCAGCGGAGGACTAGCGGGGGTCAATGAGCAGTTCTTC
TRBV11-2,TRBJ2-7,TRBD1,-,CASSSTGTGYEQYF,TGTGCCAGCAGCTCTACCGGGACAGGCTACGAGCAGTACTTC
TRBV5-6,TRBJ2-5,TRBD2,-,CASTTRLAGGRETQYF,TGTGCCAGCACGACCCGACTAGCGGGGGGCCGAGAGACCCAGTACTTC
TRBV15,TRBJ2-2,-,-,CATSKWGLYTGELFF,TGTGCCACCAGCAAGTGGGGACTTTACACCGGGGAGCTGTTTTTT
TRBV5-1,TRBJ1-1,TRBD1,-,CASTPGTGAMVNTEAFF,TGCGCCAGCACCCCCGGGACAGGGGCGATGGTGAACACTGAAGCTTTCTTT
TRBV29-1,TRBJ1-2,TRBD1,few,CGETTGNGYTF,TGCGGCGAAACGACAGGGAATGGCTACACCTTC
TRBV27,TRBJ2-3,TRBD2,-,CASSLYGGEADTQYF,TGTGCCAGCAGTTTATACGGGGGGGAAGCAGATACGCAGTATTTT
TRBV9,TRBJ2-5,TRBD1,-,CASSAKTGERDQETQYF,TGTGCCAGCAGCGCGAAAACAGGGGAGAGGGACCAAGAGACCCAGTACTTC
TRBV5-4,TRBJ2-3,-,-,CASSFGGPVSDTQYF,TGTGCCAGCAGCTTCGGGGGGCCTGTTTCCGATACGCAGTATTTT
TRBV28,TRBJ1-1,-,-,CASRRPDRILEAFF,TGTGCCAGCAGGAGACCCGACAGGATCCTTGAAGCTTTCTTT
TRBV4-1,TRBJ1-1,-,once,CASSQDWTEAMNTEAFF,TGCGCCAGCAGCCAAGATTGGACAGAAGCAATGAACACTGAAGCTTTCTTT
TRBV12-3/TRBV12-4,TRBJ1-5,-,-,CASSGADYQPQHF,TGTGCCAGCAGTGGTGCGGATTATCAGCCCCAGCATTTT
TRBV11-3,TRBJ2-5,TRBD2,-,CASSLGGGGLQETQYF,TGTGCCAGCAGCTTAGGGGGCGGGGGACTCCAAGAGACCCAGTACTTC
TRBV6-5,TRBJ2-1,-,-,CASSQPQGRAQFF,TGTGCCAGCAGCCAGCCACAGGGTAGGGCGCAGTTCTTC
TRBV5-6,TRBJ1-2,-,-,CASSIDRNYGYTF,TGTGCCAGCAGCATCGACAGGAACTATGGCTACACCTTC
TRBV15,TRBJ2-3,TRBD1,-,CATSRRQGAGSDTQYF,TGTGCCACCAGCAGGAGACAGGGGGCGGGTTCAGATACGCAGTATTTT
TRBV12-3/TRBV12-4,TRBJ2-1,-,once,CASSRVSYNEQFF,TGTGCCAGCAGCCGGGTCTCCTACAATGAGCAGTTCTTC
TRBV5-4,TRBJ2-7,-,-,CASSFSGGSYEQYF,TGTGCCAGCAGCTTCTCCGGGGGCTCCTACGAGCAGTACTTC
TRBV7-8,TRBJ2-1,TRBD2,-,CASSLAASGRAEQFF,TGTGCCAGCAGCTTAGCGGCTAGCGGGAGGGCTGAGCAGTTCTTC
TRBV28,TRBJ2-3,-,-,CASRGLGDTQYF,TGTGCCAGCAGGGGGCTAGGAGATACGCAGTATTTT
TRBV28,TRBJ2-3,TRBD2,-,CASSLNLAGGSTDTQYF,TGTGCCAGCAGTTTAAATTTAGCGGGAGGAAGCACAGATACGCAGTATTTT
TRBV7-2,TRBJ2-3,TRBD2,-,CASSGAGGHRDTQYF,TGTGCCAGCTCGGGGGCGGGGGGGCACAGAGATACGCAGTATTTT
TRBV29-1,TRBJ2-2,TRBD1,-,CSVEGTGAGELFF,TGCAGCGTTGAAGGGACAGGGGCCGGGGAGCTGTTTTTT
TRBV28,TRBJ2-2,-,-,CASIPGKRRSTGELFF,TGTGCCAGCATCCCCGGAAAGAGGCGGAGCACCGGGGAGCTGTTTTTT
TRBV4-3,TRBJ2-3,-,-,CASSQDGTRLSF,TGCGCCAGCAGCCAAGATGGCACTAGGTTGTCGTTT
TRBV6-1,TRBJ2-7,-,-,CASSEQAYTYEQYF,TGTGCCAGCAGTGAACAAGCCTATACCTACGAGCAGTACTTC
TRBV5-1,TRBJ2-1,TRBD2,-,CASSRGLAGGINNEQFF,TGCGCCAGCAGCCGGGGACTAGCGGGGGGGATTAACAATGAGCAGTTCTTC
TRBV18,TRBJ1-2,-,-,CASSPLILTATNSYGYTF,TGTGCCAGCTCACCTCTTATATTGACAGCAACAAATTCTTATGGCTACACCTTC
TRBV28,TRBJ1-2,TRBD1,-,CASSQGGRGNGYTF,TGTGCCAGCAGCCAAGGGGGCAGGGGGAATGGCTACACCTTC
TRBV28,TRBJ1-5,-,once,CASRLRASGDRNQPQHF,TGTGCCAGCAGGTTAAGAGCCTCAGGGGACCGCAATCAGCCCCAGCATTTT
TRBV7-2,TRBJ2-7,-,-,CASSLEFEGGGYEQYF,TGTGCCAGCAGCTTAGAATTTGAGGGAGGAGGCTACGAGCAGTACTTC
TRBV7-7,TRBJ1-1,-,-,CASSSTRQEERGTEAFF,TGTGCTAGCAGCTCGACCCGACAGGAGGAGAGGGGAACTGAAGCTTTCTTT
TRBV18,TRBJ2-3,TRBD2,-,CASSLSGIGEDTQYF,TGTGCCAGCTCTCTAAGCGGGATAGGCGAGGATACGCAGTATTTT
TRBV11-2,TRBJ2-3,TRBD2,once,CASSFTSGSSSTDTQYF,TGTGCCAGCAGCTTTACTAGCGGGTCCTCTAGCACAGATACGCAGTATTTT
TRBV6-1,TRBJ1-5,-,once,CASSESGVQPQHF,TGTGCCAGCAGTGAAAGCGGGGTTCAGCCCCAGCATTTT
TRBV6-5,TRBJ2-1,-,-,CATAYPGGNEQFF,TGTGCCACCGCCTACCCTGGAGGCAATGAGCAGTTCTTC
TRBV4-1,TRBJ1-1,TRBD1,-,CASSLRQGGTEAFF,TGCGCCAGCAGCCTCCGACAGGGCGGGACTGAAGCTTTCTTT
TRBV4-3,TRBJ1-5,TRBD1,once,CASSQDGTGRQPQHF,TGCGCCAGCAGCCAAGATGGGACAGGGCGACAGCCCCAGCATTTT
TRBV9,TRBJ2-7,TRBD2,-,CASSSTSGGYEQYF,TGTGCCAGCAGCTCGACTAGCGGGGGCTACGAGCAGTACTTC
TRBV29-1,TRBJ1-2,-,-,CSVGWKGQVYGYTF,TGCAGCGTTGGATGGAAGGGGCAAGTCTATGGCTACACCTTC
TRBV7-9,TRBJ2-1,TRBD1,-,CASSLRGQGSDEQFF,TGTGCCAGCAGCTTAAGGGGACAGGGAAGCGATGAGCAGTTCTTC